This T cell receptor beta chain was observed in a study of blood T cell repertoires in COVID-19 (dated by TCRdb to 2018 to 2021). Turning to the overall study: Samples from collaborators originated in the United States, Italy and Spain and spanned both the acute and convalescent phases of COVID-19. The material from the prospective study consisted of cDNA or gDNA derived from T cells, B-cell-depleted T cells, or PBMCs. Subjects who had been exposed to COVID-19, were actively infected with it, or had recovered from it provided the deeply sampled blood TCRbeta repertoires that made up the dataset. The repertoires were made available in a free public database intended to serve as a resource for research on the immune response to SARS-CoV-2. Samples came from the ongoing ImmuneRACE study (first 160 participants) plus 1,254 subjects from 6 global collaborators. The sample metadata nearly always contained a de-identified subject ID, COVID-19 status, age in years and sex. HLA class I and class II types, where available, came from metadata supplied by the sample provider rather than from assay-based typing.

In Seattle, one collaborating source enrolled patients while the infection was active and tracked those patients longitudinally over the course of disease. Whole blood was collected in K2EDTA tubes by collaborating institutions according to the institutions' own protocols. For TCRbeta analysis, collaborators shipped samples as frozen whole blood, isolated PBMCs, or DNA extracted from either of those sample types. The study at large found these results: How much clinical and demographic metadata was included differed by source and by participant, and the metadata was provided uncurated.

TCRbeta CDR3 regions were amplified from genomic DNA using the immunoSEQ Assay, a bias-controlled multiplex PCR. The authors' pipeline ran thus. Nucleated cell counts per sample were estimated from amplification of reference gene primers within the assay. Sequence reads were collapsed and filtered to measure the absolute abundance of every unique TCRbeta CDR3 rearrangement. Productive Simpson clonality was computed per sample as the square root of Simpson's diversity index over productive rearrangements. Entries here come from immuneACCESS through TCRdb and include only in-frame sequences with V and J called. Some clones fail to appear in such tables; in the studies checked, an unresolved V gene covers under half of the shortfall, and the cause of the remainder is unknown. V and J calls and clone size are those listed in that table; D and trimming were worked out from the DNA. The sample records 68,000 or so clones, 90% to 95% of which are singletons. Clones ranked in the top ten supply about 7% of the sample.

On this clone: This receptor's antigen is unknown. No base-level quality is on record; no much larger clone is a single base apart.

V is cut back by 3 bases and J by 6 bases, with 8 bases in the junction unmatched. The CDR3, from cysteine to phenylalanine, totals 15 residues. The only DNA kept is the CDR3, 45 bases in frame from the first base. From a lookup of the germline V gene (reference sequence), CDR1 and CDR2 are WNHNN and SYGVQD. Sequenced material: peripheral blood. The chain is encoded by TRBV10-1 joined to TRBJ2-3; 8 middle bases align to TRBD2. The clonotype originates from a man aged 40-55 years with COVID-19, enrolled during active disease. The CDR3 loop reads CASSDRVAGTDTQYF. The sequenced DNA: TGCGCCAGCAGTGATCGGGTAGCGGGGACCGATACGCAGTATTTT.